This T cell receptor beta chain was sequenced for a study of CD8 T cells in ankylosing spondylitis. Study observations and caveats: About 8 highly homologous variants made up a TCR beta motif that seemed to typify ankylosing spondylitis blood. Disease-linked clones reportedly concentrated significantly in matched ankylosing spondylitis synovial fluid. Existing reports had already noted some motif variants in reactive arthritis synovial fluid and blood.

Each TCR beta library was made by quantitative 5'-RACE that incorporated molecular barcodes. TCRdb independently ran MiXCR on the 5' RACE reads; one entry per CDR3 protein. The sample contains 270,000 or so distinct CDR3 sequences, 15% to 20% of which appear only once. This clonotype was seen only a few times. Antigen specificity is unknown. V was clipped by 4 bases and J by 2 bases; unmatched bases: 8. CDR1 SQVTM and CDR2 ANQGSEA come from the germline V gene. The CDR3 sequence is 16 residues long. Sequencing was done on a sample of blood, either unsorted or a sorted T cell fraction (not recorded which). This receptor was obtained from a male donor with ankylosing spondylitis or in good health (not recorded which). V usage is TRBV29-1 and J usage is TRBJ2-1; 10 bases align to TRBD2. This chain's CDR3 is CSVGGLAGVAYNEQFF. Here the CDR3 DNA reads TGCAGCGTTGGGGGCCTAGCGGGAGTAGCCTACAATGAGCAGTTCTTC.